Described below is a single T cell receptor (beta chain) sequence and its context. Genomic DNA per cell subset filled all wells of several immunoSEQ plates. Method: immunoSEQ multiplex PCR; TCRdb's copy keeps in-frame clones and lacks some. The sample carries over 850,000 clones, approximately 78% recorded once. This sample is part of a study of shared clonotypes between healthy human individuals. The germline V gene has CDR1 LNHDA and CDR2 SQIVND (reference sequence). The ends lost 3 bases at V and 5 bases at J; junction bases unmatched: 6. The CDR3 is made up of 15 amino acids. The chain has TRBV19 and TRBJ2-7, with 11 bases that match TRBD2. Material for sequencing was memory CD4+ T cells from PBMCs. Subset denoted: CD45RA-negative fraction. The TCR was taken from a man younger than 30 in good health. Some clones in this sample may be carry-over from other donors' samples. CDR3 sequence reads: CASSMVAGGPNEQYF. The CDR3 nucleotides read TGTGCCAGTAGTATGGTAGCGGGAGGGCCTAACGAGCAGTACTTC.